A selection of T cell receptor beta chains follows, all from one sample in a study of human T cells and chemical hapten exposure. TCRdb re-called the RACE reads with MiXCR, one entry per CDR3 protein. The sample records 380,000 or so distinct CDR3 sequences, 5.5% being singletons. The sample consisted of whole blood, taken in connection with sensitization to the hapten diphenylcyclopropenone (DPC). Receptors were obtained from a woman between 18 and 29 years old with alopecia areata. Some clones in this sample may be carry-over from other donors' samples. CDR3s leave out the opening cysteine and the closing phenylalanine or tryptophan. The order of the fields is V gene, J gene, CDR3 protein.

v_call: TRBV5-1
j_call: TRBJ1-3
cdr3_aa: ASSSDRGGNTIY

v_call: TRBV5-6
j_call: TRBJ1-5
cdr3_aa: ASSFHDRDHQPQH

v_call: TRBV18
j_call: TRBJ1-3
cdr3_aa: ASSPGEAGNTIY

v_call: TRBV29-1
j_call: TRBJ2-7
cdr3_aa: SVVGAGGFYEQY

v_call: TRBV6-5
j_call: TRBJ2-7
cdr3_aa: ASSYSSLDFYEQY

v_call: TRBV6-2/TRBV6-3
j_call: TRBJ2-4
cdr3_aa: ASSRGTSGALAKNIQY

v_call: TRBV3-1
j_call: TRBJ2-3
cdr3_aa: ASSRRLAGDSDTQY

v_call: TRBV20-1
j_call: TRBJ1-1
cdr3_aa: SARTGGAGTEAF

v_call: TRBV18
j_call: TRBJ2-5
cdr3_aa: ASSRGTFETQY

v_call: TRBV28
j_call: TRBJ2-7
cdr3_aa: ASTLTHPGHPY